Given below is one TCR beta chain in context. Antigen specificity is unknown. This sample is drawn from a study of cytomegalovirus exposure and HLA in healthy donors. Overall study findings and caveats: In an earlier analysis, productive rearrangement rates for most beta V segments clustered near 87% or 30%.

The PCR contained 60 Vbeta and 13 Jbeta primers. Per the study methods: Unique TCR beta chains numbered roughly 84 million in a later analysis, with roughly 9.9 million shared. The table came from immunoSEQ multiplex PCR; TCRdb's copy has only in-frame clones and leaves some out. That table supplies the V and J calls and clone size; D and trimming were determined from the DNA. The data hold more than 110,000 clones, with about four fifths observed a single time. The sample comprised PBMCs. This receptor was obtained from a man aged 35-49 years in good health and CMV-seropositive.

Here the CDR3 reads CASSLAIRGQIYNEQFF. The CDR3 bases are TGTGCCAGCAGCTTAGCGATTCGGGGACAGATATACAATGAGCAGTTCTTC. The rearrangement uses TRBV7-2 and TRBJ2-1; 7 bases fit TRBD1. Germline CDR1 is SGHTA and CDR2 is FQGNSA. V shed 0 bases, J shed 4 bases, and the junction held 9 bases outside the gene matches. The CDR3 covers 17 residues.